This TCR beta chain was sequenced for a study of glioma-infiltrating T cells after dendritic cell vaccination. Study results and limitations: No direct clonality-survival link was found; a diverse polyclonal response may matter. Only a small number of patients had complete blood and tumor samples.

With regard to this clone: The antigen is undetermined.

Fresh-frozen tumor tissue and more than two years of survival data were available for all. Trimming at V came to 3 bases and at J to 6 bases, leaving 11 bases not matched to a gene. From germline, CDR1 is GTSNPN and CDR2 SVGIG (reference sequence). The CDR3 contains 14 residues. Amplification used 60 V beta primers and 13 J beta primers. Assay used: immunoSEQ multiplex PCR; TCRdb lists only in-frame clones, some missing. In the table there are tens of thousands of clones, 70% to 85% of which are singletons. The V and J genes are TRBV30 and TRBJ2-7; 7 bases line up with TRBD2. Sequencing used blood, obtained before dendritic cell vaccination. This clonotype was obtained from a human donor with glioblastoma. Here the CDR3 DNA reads TGTGCCTGGAGGTGGGGGAGGGAGGCGGGCGAGCAGTACTTC. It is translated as CAWRWGREAGEQYF.